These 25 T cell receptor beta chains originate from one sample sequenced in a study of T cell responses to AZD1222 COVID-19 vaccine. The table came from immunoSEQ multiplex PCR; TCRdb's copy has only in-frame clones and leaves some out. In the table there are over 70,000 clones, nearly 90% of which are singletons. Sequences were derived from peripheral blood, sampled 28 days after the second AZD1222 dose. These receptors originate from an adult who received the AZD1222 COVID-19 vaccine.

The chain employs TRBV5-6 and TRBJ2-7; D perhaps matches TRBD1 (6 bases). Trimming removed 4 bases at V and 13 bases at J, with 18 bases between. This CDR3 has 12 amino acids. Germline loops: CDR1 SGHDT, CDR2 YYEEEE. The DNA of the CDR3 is TGTGCCAGCAGCGGATGGACAGAGGGGGAATACTTC. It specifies CASSGWTEGEYF.

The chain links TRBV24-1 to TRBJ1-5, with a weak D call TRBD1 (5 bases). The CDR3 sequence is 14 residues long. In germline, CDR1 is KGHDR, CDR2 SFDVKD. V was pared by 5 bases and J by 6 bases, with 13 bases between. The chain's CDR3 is CATSAPGRVQPQHF. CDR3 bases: TGTGCCACCAGTGCTCCAGGGAGGGTTCAGCCCCAGCATTTT.

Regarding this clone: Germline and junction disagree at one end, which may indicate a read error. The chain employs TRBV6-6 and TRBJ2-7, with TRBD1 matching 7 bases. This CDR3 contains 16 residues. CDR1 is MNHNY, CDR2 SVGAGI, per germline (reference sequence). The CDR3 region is CASSSRQGATRVEQCF. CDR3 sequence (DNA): TGTGCCAGCAGTTCTCGACAGGGCGCCACAAGGGTAGAGCAGTGCTTC.

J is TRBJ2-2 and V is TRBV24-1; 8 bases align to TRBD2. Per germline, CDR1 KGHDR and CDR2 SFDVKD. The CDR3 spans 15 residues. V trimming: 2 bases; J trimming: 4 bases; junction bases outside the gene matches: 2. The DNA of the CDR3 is TGTGCCACCAGTGATTCGGGGGGGTCCACCGGGGAGCTGTTTTTT. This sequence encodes CATSDSGGSTGELFF.

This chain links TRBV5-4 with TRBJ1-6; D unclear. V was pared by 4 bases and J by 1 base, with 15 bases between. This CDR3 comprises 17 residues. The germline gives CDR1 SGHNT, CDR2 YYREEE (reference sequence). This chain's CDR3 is CASSPGVPGSYNSPLHF. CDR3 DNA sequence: TGTGCCAGCAGCCCCGGAGTGCCGGGGTCCTATAATTCACCCCTCCACTTT.

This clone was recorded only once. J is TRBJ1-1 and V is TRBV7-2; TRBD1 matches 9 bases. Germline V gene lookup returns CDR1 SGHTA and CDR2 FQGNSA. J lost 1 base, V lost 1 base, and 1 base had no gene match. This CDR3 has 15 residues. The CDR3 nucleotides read TGTGCCAGCAGCTTAGGGGGACAGGGGAACACTGAAGCTTTCTTT. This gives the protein CASSLGGQGNTEAFF.

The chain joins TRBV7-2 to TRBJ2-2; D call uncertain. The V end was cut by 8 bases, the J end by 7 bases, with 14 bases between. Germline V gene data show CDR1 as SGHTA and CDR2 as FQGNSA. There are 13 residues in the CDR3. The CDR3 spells CASHPGGIGELFF. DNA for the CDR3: TGTGCCAGCCACCCCGGCGGAATCGGGGAGCTGTTTTTT.

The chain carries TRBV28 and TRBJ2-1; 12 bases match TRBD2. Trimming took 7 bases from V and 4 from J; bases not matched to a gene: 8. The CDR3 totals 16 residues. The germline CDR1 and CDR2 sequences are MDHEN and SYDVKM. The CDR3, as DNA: TGTGCCAGCAAGGCGACTAGCGGGGGACTATACAATGAGCAGTTCTTC. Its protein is CASKATSGGLYNEQFF.

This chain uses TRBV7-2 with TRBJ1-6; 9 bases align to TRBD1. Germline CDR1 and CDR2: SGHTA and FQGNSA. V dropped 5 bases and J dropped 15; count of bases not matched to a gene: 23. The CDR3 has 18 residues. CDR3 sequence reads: CASSLVAMRTDRGSILHF. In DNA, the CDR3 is TGTGCCAGCAGCCTCGTCGCAATGAGGACAGACAGGGGGTCCATCCTCCACTTT.

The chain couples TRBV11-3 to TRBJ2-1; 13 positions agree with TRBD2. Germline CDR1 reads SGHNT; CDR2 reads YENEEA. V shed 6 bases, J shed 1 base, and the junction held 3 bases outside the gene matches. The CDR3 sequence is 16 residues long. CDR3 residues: CASRRTSGSSYNEQFF. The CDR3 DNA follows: TGTGCCAGCAGACGGACTAGCGGGAGTTCCTACAATGAGCAGTTCTTC.

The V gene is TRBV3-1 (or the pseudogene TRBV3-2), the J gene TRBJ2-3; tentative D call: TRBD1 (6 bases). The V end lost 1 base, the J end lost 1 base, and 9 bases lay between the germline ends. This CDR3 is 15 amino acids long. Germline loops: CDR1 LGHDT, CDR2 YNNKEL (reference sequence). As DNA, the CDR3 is TGTGCCAGCAGCCAAGCAGGGGATGGCACAGATACGCAGTATTTT. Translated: CASSQAGDGTDTQYF.

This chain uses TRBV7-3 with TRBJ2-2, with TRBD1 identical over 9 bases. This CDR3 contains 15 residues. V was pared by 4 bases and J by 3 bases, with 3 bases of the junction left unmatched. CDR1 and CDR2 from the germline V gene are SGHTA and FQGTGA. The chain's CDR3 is CASSSGTGHTGELFF. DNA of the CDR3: TGTGCCAGCAGCTCAGGGACAGGGCACACCGGGGAGCTGTTTTTT.

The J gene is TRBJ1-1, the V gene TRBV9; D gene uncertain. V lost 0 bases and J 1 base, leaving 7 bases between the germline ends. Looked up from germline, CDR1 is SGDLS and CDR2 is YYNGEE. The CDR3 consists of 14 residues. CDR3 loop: CASSVGPENTEAFF. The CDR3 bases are TGTGCCAGCAGCGTAGGCCCGGAGAACACTGAAGCTTTCTTT.

The chain's CDR3 is CASSLEDQPQHF. The CDR3 DNA is TGTGCCAGCAGTTTAGAGGATCAGCCCCAGCATTTT. The V call is TRBV28, the J call TRBJ1-5; D is ambiguous. The CDR3 is 12 residues long. Germline lookup yields CDR1 MDHEN and CDR2 SYDVKM. Trimming shortened V by 2 bases and J by 5 bases, and 4 bases separated the two germline ends.

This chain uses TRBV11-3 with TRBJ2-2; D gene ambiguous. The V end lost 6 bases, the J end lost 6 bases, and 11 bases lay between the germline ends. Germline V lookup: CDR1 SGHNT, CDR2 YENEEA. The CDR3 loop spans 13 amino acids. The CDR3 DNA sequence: TGTGCCAGCAGGCATATAAAAGCCGGGGAGCTGTTTTTT. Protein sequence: CASRHIKAGELFF.

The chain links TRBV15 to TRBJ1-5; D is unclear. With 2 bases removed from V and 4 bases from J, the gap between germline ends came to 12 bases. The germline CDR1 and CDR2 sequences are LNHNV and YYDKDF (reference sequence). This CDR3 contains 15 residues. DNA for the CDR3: TGTGCCACCAGCAGATCCGCAGGACCAAATCAGCCCCAGCATTTT. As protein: CATSRSAGPNQPQHF.

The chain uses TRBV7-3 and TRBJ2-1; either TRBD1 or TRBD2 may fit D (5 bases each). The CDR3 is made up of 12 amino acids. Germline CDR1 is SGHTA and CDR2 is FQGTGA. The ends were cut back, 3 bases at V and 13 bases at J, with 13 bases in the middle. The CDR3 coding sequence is TGTGCCAGCAGCTTGCCCGGGGCCCAACAGTTCTTC. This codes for CASSLPGAQQFF.

The CDR3 reads CASSLDRGLNTIYF. In DNA, the CDR3 is TGTGCCAGCAGCTTGGACAGGGGCCTTAACACCATATATTTT. This sequence joins TRBV7-2 and TRBJ1-3, with 9 positions matching TRBD1. Per the germline V gene, CDR1 is SGHTA and CDR2 is FQGNSA. After removal of 3 bases from V and 7 bases from J, the junction contained 4 bases not matched to a gene. This CDR3 is 14 amino acids long.

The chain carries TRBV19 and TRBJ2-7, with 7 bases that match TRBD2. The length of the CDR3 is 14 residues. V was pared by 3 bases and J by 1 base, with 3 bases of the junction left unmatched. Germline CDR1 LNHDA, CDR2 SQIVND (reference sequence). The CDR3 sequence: CASSMGTTSYEQYF. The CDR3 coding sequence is TGTGCCAGTAGTATGGGGACTACGTCCTACGAGCAGTACTTC.

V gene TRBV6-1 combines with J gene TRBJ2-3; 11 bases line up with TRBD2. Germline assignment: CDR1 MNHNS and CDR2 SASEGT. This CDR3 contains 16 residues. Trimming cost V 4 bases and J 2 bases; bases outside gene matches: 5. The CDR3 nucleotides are TGTGCCAGCAGTGCAACTAGCGGGGGCCTCACAGATACGCAGTATTTT. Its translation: CASSATSGGLTDTQYF.

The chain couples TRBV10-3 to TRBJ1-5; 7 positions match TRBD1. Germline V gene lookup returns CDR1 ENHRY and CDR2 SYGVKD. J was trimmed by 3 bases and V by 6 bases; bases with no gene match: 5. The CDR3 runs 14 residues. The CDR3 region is CAIRGGQHNQPQHF. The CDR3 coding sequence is TGTGCCATCAGGGGGGGACAGCACAATCAGCCCCAGCATTTT.

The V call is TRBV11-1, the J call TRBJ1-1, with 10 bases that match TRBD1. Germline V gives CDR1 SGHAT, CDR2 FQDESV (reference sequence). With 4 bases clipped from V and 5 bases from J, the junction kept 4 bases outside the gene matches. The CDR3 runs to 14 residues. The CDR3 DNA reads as TGTGCCAGCAGCTGGGACAGGGGTGGAACTGAAGCTTTCTTT. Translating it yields CASSWDRGGTEAFF.

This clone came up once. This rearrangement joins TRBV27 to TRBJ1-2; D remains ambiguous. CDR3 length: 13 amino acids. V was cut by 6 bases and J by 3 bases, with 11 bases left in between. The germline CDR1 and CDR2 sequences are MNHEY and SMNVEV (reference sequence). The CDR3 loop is CASSQAPYYGYTF. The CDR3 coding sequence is TGTGCCAGCAGCCAAGCCCCATACTATGGCTACACCTTC.

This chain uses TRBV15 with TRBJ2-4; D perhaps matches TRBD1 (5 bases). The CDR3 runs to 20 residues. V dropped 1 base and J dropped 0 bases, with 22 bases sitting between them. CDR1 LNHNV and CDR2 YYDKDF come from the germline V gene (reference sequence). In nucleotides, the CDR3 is TGTGCCACCAGCAGAGGGTTCGGCAGGGTGGGGCCACTAGCCAAAAACATTCAGTACTTC. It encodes CATSRGFGRVGPLAKNIQYF.

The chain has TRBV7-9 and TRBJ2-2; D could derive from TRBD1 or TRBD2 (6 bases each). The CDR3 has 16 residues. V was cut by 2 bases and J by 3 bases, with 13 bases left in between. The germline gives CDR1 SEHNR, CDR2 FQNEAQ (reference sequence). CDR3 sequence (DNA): TGTGCCAGCAGCTTACGGGGGCATAGGGACACCGGGGAGCTGTTTTTT. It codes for CASSLRGHRDTGELFF.